The source of this T cell receptor (beta chain) is a study of human T cells and chemical hapten exposure. Study-wide context: Donors were sensitized with 2% DPC on the upper inner arm. Diphenylcyclopropenone doses were given weekly to the scalps of patients across the approximately 24-week study. General study results and limits: Patch test score tracked positively with PT1 expanded TCR counts.

Concerning this clonotype itself: Antigen unknown.

Germline values: CDR1 MDHEN, CDR2 SYDVKM. Trimming cost V 8 bases and J 0 bases, with 11 bases left between them. The CDR3 is 15 residues long. It was the library that attached unique molecular identifiers to individual cDNA molecules. TCRdb re-called the RACE reads through MiXCR, storing one row per CDR3 protein. The table records around 200,000 distinct CDR3 sequences, just under 30% of them present only once. Time point: pre-sensitization, week 0. Stated treatment: therapeutic diphenylcyclopropenone sensitization with weekly scalp DPC. This sample comprised whole blood, obtained in connection with sensitization to the hapten diphenylcyclopropenone (DPC). The chain employs TRBV28 and TRBJ1-6; D is uncertain. The clonotype originates from a woman in her thirties with alopecia areata. Some clones in this sample may be carry-over from other donors' samples. CDR3 loop: CASDGSSSYNSPLHF. CDR3 bases: TGTGCCAGCGACGGTTCCAGCTCCTATAATTCACCCCTCCACTTT. The variable domain in full, with the rest retrieved from reference TRBV28 and TRBJ1-6, is DVKVTQSSRYLVKRTGEKVFLECVQDMDHENMFWYRQDPGLGLRLIYFSYDVKMKEKGDIPEGYSVSREKKERFSLILESASTNQTSMYLCASDGSSSYNSPLHFGNGTRLTVT.